These T cell receptor beta chains were read from a single sample in a study of shared clonotypes between healthy human individuals. Sequenced by immunoSEQ multiplex PCR; TCRdb stores in-frame clones only, minus some. The profile covers 1 million to 1.3 million clones, with 75% to 80% appearing a single time and roughly 0.55% taken by the ten largest. Sequencing used memory CD4+ T cells from PBMCs. Every receptor here comes from a man aged 18 to 30 in good health. Some clones in this sample may be carry-over from other donors' samples. The CDR3 runs from the conserved cysteine through the conserved F or W. A D gene is named only where the DNA matches it firmly. Rows give clone size only sometimes, using once, few, many, or a class for an expanded clone.

size,J,V,D,CDR3,DNA
.,TRBJ2-5,TRBV28,.,CASSSRFKETQYF,TGTGCCAGCAGTTCAAGATTTAAAGAGACCCAGTACTTC
.,TRBJ2-2,TRBV5-1,.,CASSPGVPGELFF,TGCGCCAGCAGCCCAGGAGTCCCCGGGGAGCTGTTTTTT
many,TRBJ2-3,TRBV6-1,.,CASSVVRADTQYF,TGTGCCAGCAGTGTGGTGAGAGCAGATACGCAGTATTTT
.,TRBJ2-6,TRBV5-5,TRBD2,CASSRLAQPGANVLTF,TGTGCCAGCAGCCGACTAGCTCAACCTGGGGCCAACGTCCTGACTTTC
.,TRBJ2-1,TRBV11-3,TRBD1,CASSPDRDTQFF,TGTGCCAGCAGCCCTGACAGGGATACGCAGTTCTTC
.,TRBJ2-7,TRBV19,.,CASSKGYGYEQYF,TGTGCCAGTAGTAAGGGGTATGGCTACGAGCAGTACTTC
.,TRBJ2-2,TRBV9,.,CASSVGGAVSGELFF,TGTGCCAGCAGCGTCGGGGGTGCAGTGTCGGGGGAGCTGTTTTTT
.,TRBJ1-5,TRBV19,.,CASTTDFSNQPQHF,TGTGCCAGTACCACAGATTTCAGCAATCAGCCCCAGCATTTT
.,TRBJ2-7,TRBV2,.,CATRARGPYEQYF,TGTGCCACCAGGGCCCGAGGTCCCTACGAGCAGTACTTC
.,TRBJ1-1,TRBV28,.,CASKTQTGMNTEAFF,TGTGCCAGCAAAACCCAAACGGGAATGAACACTGAAGCTTTCTTT
.,TRBJ2-6,TRBV18,.,CASSRYSGANVLTF,TGTGCCAGCTCCCGCTACTCTGGGGCCAACGTCCTGACTTTC
.,TRBJ2-3,TRBV15,.,CATGGQGGTDTQYF,TGTGCCACCGGGGGGCAAGGTGGCACAGATACGCAGTATTTT
.,TRBJ2-1,TRBV7-9,.,CASGDNEQFF,TGTGCCAGCGGAGACAATGAGCAGTTCTTC
.,TRBJ2-6,TRBV15,.,CATSGQRGRGPGANVLTF,TGTGCCACCAGCGGACAAAGGGGTCGGGGCCCTGGGGCCAACGTCCTGACTTTC
once,TRBJ2-5,TRBV5-4,.,CASSFQGSQETQYF,TGTGCCAGCAGCTTCCAGGGGAGTCAAGAGACCCAGTACTTC
few,TRBJ1-4,TRBV29-1,TRBD1,CSAADRGTNEKLFF,TGCAGCGCAGCCGACAGGGGAACGAATGAAAAACTGTTTTTT
.,TRBJ2-5,TRBV5-8,.,CASSFSREETQYF,TGTGCCAGCAGCTTTAGTAGAGAAGAGACCCAGTACTTC
.,TRBJ2-3,TRBV7-9,.,CASSLGGYWADTQYF,TGTGCCAGCAGCTTGGGAGGATACTGGGCAGATACGCAGTATTTT
.,TRBJ2-7,TRBV7-9,TRBD1,CASSLRPRTGHYEQYF,TGTGCCAGCAGCTTACGACCTAGGACAGGGCACTACGAGCAGTACTTC
.,TRBJ2-3,TRBV18,.,CASSPISDTQYF,TGTGCCAGCTCACCCATTTCAGATACGCAGTATTTT
once,TRBJ1-2,TRBV28,TRBD1,CASTTPSFTGVHGYTF,TGTGCCAGCACCACCCCCAGTTTCACAGGGGTCCATGGCTACACCTTC
.,TRBJ1-5,TRBV19,.,CASSIAMGPQHF,TGTGCCAGTAGTATAGCTATGGGGCCCCAGCATTTT
.,TRBJ1-1,TRBV5-4,.,CASSLGSLGNTEAFF,TGTGCCAGCAGCTTGGGATCGCTAGGGAACACTGAAGCTTTCTTT
many,TRBJ1-2,TRBV28,TRBD1,CASRGPPGQGFYGYTF,TGTGCCAGCCGGGGGCCCCCGGGACAGGGGTTCTATGGCTACACCTTC
.,TRBJ1-1,TRBV2,TRBD1,CASRGDRGSKAFF,TGTGCCAGCAGGGGGGACAGGGGGTCGAAGGCTTTCTTT
.,TRBJ2-2,TRBV11-3,TRBD1,CASSPPDRLDTGELFF,TGTGCCAGCAGCCCGCCGGACAGGTTGGACACCGGGGAGCTGTTTTTT
.,TRBJ1-2,TRBV19,.,CASILTGTASYGYTF,TGTGCCAGTATTCTGACCGGGACCGCCTCCTATGGCTACACCTTC
.,TRBJ2-6,TRBV4-1,TRBD1,CASSQDGAGRGFSGANVLTF,TGCGCCAGCAGCCAAGATGGGGCCGGCAGGGGGTTCTCTGGGGCCAACGTCCTGACTTTC
.,TRBJ2-1,TRBV25-1,.,CASSRTSHNEQFF,TGTGCCAGCAGTCGGACTTCTCACAATGAGCAGTTCTTC
many,TRBJ2-5,TRBV5-1,.,CASSYGISETQYF,TGCGCCAGCAGCTATGGAATATCCGAGACCCAGTACTTC
.,TRBJ1-5,TRBV5-5,.,CASSGDPSNQPQHF,TGTGCCAGCAGCGGGGACCCTAGCAATCAGCCCCAGCATTTT
.,TRBJ2-5,TRBV28,TRBD2,CAIIAGGGETQYF,TGTGCCATAATAGCGGGAGGAGGGGAGACCCAGTACTTC
.,TRBJ1-2,TRBV6-5,.,CASSYSTRTNYGYTF,TGTGCCAGCAGTTACTCGACAAGAACTAACTATGGCTACACCTTC